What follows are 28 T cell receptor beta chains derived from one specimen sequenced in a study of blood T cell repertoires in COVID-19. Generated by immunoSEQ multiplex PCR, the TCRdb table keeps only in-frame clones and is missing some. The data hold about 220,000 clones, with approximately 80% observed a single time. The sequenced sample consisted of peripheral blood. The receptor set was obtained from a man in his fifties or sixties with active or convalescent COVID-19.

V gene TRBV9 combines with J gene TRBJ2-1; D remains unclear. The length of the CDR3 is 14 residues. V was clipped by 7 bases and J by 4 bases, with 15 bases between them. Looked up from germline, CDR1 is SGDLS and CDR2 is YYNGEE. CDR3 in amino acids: CASQPGSDYNEQFF. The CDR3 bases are TGTGCCAGCCAACCCGGGTCCGATTACAATGAGCAGTTCTTC.

The CDR3 DNA reads as TGCGCCAGCAGCGCGGTCGCCCACGCGACAGGGGATCAGCCCCAGCATTTT. This gives the protein CASSAVAHATGDQPQHF. The rearrangement joins TRBV4-1 to TRBJ1-5; 8 bases are a match to TRBD1. The CDR3 runs 17 residues. Germline V gives CDR1 MGHRA, CDR2 YSYEKL. V shed 5 bases and J 5 bases; nucleotides not matched to a gene: 14.

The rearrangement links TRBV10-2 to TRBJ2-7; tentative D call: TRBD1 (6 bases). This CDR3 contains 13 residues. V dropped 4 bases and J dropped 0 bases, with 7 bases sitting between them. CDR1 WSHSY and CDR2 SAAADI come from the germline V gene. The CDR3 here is CASSAGDSYEQYV. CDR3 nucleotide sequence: TGCGCCAGCAGTGCAGGGGACTCCTACGAGCAGTACGTC.

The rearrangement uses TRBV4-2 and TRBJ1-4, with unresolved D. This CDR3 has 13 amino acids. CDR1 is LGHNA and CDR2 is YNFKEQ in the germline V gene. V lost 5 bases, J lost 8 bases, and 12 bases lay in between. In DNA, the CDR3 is TGTGCCAGCAGCAACGGTCGCCGCGAAAAACTGTTTTTT. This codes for CASSNGRREKLFF.

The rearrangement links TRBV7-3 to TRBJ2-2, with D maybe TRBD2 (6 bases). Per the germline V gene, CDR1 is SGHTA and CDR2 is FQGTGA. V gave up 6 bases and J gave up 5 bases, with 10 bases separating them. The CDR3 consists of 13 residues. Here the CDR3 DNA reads TGTGCCAGCAGAGGACTACCGACCGGGGAGCTGTTTTTT. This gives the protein CASRGLPTGELFF.

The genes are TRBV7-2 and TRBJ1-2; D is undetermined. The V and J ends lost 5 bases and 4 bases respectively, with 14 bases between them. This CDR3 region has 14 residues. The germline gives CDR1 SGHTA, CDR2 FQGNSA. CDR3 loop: CASSHRHLLYGYTF. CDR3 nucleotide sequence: TGTGCCAGCAGCCATAGACACCTACTCTATGGCTACACCTTC.

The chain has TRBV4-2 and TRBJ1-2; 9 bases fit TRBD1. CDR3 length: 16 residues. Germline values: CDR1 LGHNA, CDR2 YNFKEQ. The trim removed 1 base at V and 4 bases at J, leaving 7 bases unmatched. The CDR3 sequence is CASSQATGGLGYGYTF. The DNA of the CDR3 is TGTGCCAGCAGCCAAGCCACAGGGGGCTTGGGCTATGGCTACACCTTC.

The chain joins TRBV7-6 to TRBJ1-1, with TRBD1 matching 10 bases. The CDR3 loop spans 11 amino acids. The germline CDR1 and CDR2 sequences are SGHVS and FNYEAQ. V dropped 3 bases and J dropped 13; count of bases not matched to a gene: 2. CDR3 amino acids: CASSLGTGVFF. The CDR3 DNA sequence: TGTGCCAGCAGCTTGGGGACAGGGGTTTTCTTT. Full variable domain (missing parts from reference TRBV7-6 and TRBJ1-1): GAGVSQSPRYKVTKRGQDVALRCDPISGHVSLYWYRQALGQGPEFLTYFNYEAQQDKSGLPNDRFSAERPEGSISTLTIQRTEQRDSAMYRCASSLGTGVFFGQGTRLTVV.

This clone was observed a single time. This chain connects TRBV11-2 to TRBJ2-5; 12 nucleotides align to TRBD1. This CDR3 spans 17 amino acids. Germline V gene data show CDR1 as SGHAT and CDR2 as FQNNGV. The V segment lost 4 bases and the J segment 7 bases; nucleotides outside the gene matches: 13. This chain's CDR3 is CASSSFLGQGALGTQYF. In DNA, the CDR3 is TGTGCCAGCAGCTCCTTCCTGGGACAGGGGGCGCTGGGGACCCAGTACTTC.

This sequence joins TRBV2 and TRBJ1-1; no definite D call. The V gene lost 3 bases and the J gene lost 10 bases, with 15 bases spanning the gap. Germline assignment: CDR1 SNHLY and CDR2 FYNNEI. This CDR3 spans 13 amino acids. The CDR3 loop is CASSERHRYGAFF. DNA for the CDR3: TGTGCCAGCAGTGAGAGACACCGGTACGGAGCTTTCTTT.

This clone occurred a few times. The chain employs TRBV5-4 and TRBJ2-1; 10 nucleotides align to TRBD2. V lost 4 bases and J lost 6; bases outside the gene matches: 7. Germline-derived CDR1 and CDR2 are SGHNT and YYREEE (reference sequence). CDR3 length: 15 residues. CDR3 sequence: CASSISGGARNEQFF. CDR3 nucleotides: TGTGCCAGCAGCATAAGCGGGGGGGCCCGCAATGAGCAGTTCTTC.

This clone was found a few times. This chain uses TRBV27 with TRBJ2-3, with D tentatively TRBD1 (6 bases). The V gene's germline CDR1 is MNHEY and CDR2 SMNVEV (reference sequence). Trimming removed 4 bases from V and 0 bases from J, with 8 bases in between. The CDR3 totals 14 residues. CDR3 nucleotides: TGTGCCAGCAGTTCAGGGGCTAGCACAGATACGCAGTATTTT. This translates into CASSSGASTDTQYF.

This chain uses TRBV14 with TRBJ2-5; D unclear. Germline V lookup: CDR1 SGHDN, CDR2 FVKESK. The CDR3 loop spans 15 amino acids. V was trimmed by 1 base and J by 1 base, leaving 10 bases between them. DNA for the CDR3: TGTGCCAGCAGCCAAGCGGTCCAGGTCCAAGAGACCCAGTACTTC. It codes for CASSQAVQVQETQYF.

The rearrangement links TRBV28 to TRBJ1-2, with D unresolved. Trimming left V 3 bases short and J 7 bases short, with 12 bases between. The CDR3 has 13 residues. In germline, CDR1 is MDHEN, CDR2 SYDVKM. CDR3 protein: CASSLYSYVGYTF. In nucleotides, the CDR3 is TGTGCCAGCAGTTTGTATTCCTACGTTGGCTACACCTTC.

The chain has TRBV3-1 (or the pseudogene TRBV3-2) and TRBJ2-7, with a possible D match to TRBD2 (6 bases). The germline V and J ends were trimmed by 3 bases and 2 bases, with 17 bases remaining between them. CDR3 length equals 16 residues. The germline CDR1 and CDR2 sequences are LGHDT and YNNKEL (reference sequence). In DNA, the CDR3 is TGTGCCAGCAGCCACATTGGAGGGACGGTAGCCTACGAGCAGTACTTC. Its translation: CASSHIGGTVAYEQYF.

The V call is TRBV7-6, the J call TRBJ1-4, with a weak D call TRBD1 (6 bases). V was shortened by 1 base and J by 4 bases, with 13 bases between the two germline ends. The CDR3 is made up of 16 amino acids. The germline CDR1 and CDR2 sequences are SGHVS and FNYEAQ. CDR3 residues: CASSLGGGGLNEKLFF. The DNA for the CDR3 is TGTGCCAGCAGCTTAGGTGGGGGGGGCCTTAATGAAAAACTGTTTTTT.

The DNA for the CDR3 is TGTGCCAGCAGCAAAAACAGGGGAAACACCGGGGAGCTGTTTTTT. Encoded protein: CASSKNRGNTGELFF. The chain combines TRBV7-2 with TRBJ2-2, with 7 bases aligning to TRBD1. Looked up from germline, CDR1 is SGHTA and CDR2 is FQGNSA. With 5 bases clipped from V and 2 bases from J, the junction kept 5 bases outside the gene matches. The CDR3 loop spans 15 amino acids.

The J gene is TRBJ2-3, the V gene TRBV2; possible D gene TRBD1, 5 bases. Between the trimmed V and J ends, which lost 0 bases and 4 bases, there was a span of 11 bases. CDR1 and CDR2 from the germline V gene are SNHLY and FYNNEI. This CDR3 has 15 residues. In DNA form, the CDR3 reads TGTGCCAGCAGTGAAGCTTGGGGCAGGGCAGATACGCAGTATTTT. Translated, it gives CASSEAWGRADTQYF.

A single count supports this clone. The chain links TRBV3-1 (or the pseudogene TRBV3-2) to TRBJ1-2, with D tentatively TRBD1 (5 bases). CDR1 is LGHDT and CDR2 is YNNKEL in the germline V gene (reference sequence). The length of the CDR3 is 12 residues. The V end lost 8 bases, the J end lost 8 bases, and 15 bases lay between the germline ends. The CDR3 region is CASSPGEGGYTF. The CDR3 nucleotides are TGTGCCAGCTCCCCGGGGGAAGGGGGCTACACCTTC.

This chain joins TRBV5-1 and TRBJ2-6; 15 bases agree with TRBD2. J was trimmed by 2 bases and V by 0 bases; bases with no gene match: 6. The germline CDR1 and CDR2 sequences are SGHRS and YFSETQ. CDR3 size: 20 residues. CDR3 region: CASSLAPRTSGRAGANVLTF. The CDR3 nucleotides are TGCGCCAGCAGCTTGGCCCCCAGGACTAGCGGGAGGGCTGGGGCCAACGTCCTGACTTTC.

In DNA, the CDR3 is TGTGCCAGCAGCCCGGACAGCGGAAACTATGGCTACACCTTC. Translating it yields CASSPDSGNYGYTF. The chain employs TRBV28 and TRBJ1-2; D possibly corresponds to TRBD1 (6 bases). The V and J ends lost 6 bases and 2 bases respectively, with 13 bases between them. This CDR3 spans 14 amino acids. Germline V gives CDR1 MDHEN, CDR2 SYDVKM.

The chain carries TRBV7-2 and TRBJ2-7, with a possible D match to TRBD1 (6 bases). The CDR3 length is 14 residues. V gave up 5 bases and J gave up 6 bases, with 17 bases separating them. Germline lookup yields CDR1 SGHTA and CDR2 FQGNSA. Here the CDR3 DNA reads TGTGCCAGCAGCCCGGAGCCAGGGGTGGCCGAGCAGTACTTC. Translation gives CASSPEPGVAEQYF. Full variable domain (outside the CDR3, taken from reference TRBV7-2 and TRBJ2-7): GAGVSQSPSNKVTEKGKDVELRCDPISGHTALYWYRQSLGQGLEFLIYFQGNSAPDKSGLPSDRFSAERTGGSVSTLTIQRTQQEDSAVYLCASSPEPGVAEQYFGPGTRLTVT.

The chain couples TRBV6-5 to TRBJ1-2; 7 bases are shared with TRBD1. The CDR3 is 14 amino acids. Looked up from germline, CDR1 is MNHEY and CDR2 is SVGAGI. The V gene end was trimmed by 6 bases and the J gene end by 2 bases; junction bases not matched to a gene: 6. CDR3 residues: CASSQGTVNYGYTF. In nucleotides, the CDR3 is TGTGCCAGCAGCCAAGGGACAGTCAACTATGGCTACACCTTC.

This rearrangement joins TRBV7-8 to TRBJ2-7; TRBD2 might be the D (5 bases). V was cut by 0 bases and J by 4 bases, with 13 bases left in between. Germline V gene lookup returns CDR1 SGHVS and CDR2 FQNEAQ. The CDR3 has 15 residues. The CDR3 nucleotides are TGTGCCAGCAGCTTAGCGGGAGTCGGTCAGTACGAGCAGTACTTC. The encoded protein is CASSLAGVGQYEQYF.

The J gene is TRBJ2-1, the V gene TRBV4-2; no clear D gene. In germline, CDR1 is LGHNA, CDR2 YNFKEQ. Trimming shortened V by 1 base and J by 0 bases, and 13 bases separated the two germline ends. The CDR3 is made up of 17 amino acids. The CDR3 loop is CASSQVFLRSSYNEQFF. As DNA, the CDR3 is TGTGCCAGCAGCCAAGTTTTCTTAAGGAGCTCCTACAATGAGCAGTTCTTC.

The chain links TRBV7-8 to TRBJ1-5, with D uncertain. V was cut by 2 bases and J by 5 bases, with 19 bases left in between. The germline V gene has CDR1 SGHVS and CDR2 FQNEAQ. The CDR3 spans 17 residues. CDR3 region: CASSLFYRAERDQPQHF. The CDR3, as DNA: TGTGCCAGCAGCTTATTCTACCGAGCCGAGCGGGATCAGCCCCAGCATTTT.

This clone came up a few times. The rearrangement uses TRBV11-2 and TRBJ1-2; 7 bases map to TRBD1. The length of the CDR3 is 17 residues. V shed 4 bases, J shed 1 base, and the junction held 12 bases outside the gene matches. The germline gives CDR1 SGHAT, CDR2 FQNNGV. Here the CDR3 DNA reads TGTGCCAGCAGCTCCACGAGGGGGGACAGAGATAACTATGGCTACACCTTC. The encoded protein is CASSSTRGDRDNYGYTF. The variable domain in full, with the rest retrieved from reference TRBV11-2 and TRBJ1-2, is EAGVAQSPRYKIIEKRQSVAFWCNPISGHATLYWYQQILGQGPKLLIQFQNNGVVDDSQLPKDRFSAERLKGVDSTLKIQPAKLEDSAVYLCASSSTRGDRDNYGYTFGSGTRLTVV.

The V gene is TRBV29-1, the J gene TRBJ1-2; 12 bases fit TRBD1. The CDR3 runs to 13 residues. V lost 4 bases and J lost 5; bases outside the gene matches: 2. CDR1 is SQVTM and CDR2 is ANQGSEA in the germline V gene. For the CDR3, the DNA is TGCAGCGTTGGGGACAGGGGGCCGTATGGCTACACCTTC. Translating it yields CSVGDRGPYGYTF. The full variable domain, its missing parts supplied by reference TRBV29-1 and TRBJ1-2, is SAVISQKPSRDICQRGTSLTIQCQVDSQVTMMFWYRQQPGQSLTLIATANQGSEATYESGFVIDKFPISRPNLTFSTLTVSNMSPEDSSIYLCSVGDRGPYGYTFGSGTRLTVV.